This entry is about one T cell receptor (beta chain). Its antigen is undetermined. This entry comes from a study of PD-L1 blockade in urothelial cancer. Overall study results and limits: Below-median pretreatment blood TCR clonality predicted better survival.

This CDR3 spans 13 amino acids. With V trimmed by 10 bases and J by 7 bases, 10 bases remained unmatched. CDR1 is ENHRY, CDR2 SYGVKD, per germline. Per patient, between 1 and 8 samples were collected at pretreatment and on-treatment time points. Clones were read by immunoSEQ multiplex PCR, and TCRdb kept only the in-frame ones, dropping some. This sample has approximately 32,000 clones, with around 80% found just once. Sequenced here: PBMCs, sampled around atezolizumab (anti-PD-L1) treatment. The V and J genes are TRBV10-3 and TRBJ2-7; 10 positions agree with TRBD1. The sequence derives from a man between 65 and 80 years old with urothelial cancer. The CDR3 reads CATRGTGDGEQYF. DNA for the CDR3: TGTGCCACGAGGGGGACAGGGGATGGGGAGCAGTACTTC.